The following is a T cell receptor beta chain sequence with its context. Assay used: immunoSEQ multiplex PCR; TCRdb lists only in-frame clones, some missing. The top ten clones hold around 10% of a sample with roughly 260,000 clones, approximately 89% of them seen once. The data were obtained in a study of blood T cell repertoires in COVID-19. The overall study: COVID-19 samples from acute and convalescent phases originated in the United States, Italy and Spain.

Germline-derived CDR1 and CDR2 are SGHRS and YFSETQ. Trimming removed 3 bases from V and 7 bases from J; junction bases left unmatched: 17. This CDR3 region has 19 residues. Sequencing used peripheral blood. The chain is built from TRBV5-1 and TRBJ2-3, with 13 bases matching TRBD2. The TCR comes from a man aged 35-49 years who had recovered from COVID-19. The CDR3 region has the DNA TGCGCCAGCAGCTCAACCTTATCAACTAGCGGGGGGGCACGGAATACGCAGTATTTT. Its protein product is CASSSTLSTSGGARNTQYF.